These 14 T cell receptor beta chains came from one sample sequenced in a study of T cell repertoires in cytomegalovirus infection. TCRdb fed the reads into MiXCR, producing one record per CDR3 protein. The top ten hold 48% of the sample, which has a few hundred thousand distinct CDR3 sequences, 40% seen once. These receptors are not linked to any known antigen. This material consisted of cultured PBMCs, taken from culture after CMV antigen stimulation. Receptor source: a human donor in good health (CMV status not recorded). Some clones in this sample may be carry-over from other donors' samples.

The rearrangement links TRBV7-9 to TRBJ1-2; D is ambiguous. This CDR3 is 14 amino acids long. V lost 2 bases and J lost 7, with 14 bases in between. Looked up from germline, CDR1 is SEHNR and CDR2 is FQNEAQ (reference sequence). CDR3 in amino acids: CASSLTEGGIGYTF. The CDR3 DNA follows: TGTGCCAGCAGCTTAACGGAGGGCGGGATTGGCTACACCTTC.

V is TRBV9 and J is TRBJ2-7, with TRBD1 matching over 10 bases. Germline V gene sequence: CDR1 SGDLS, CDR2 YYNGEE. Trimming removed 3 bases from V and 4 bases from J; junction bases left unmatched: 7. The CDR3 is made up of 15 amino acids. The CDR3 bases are TGTGCCAGCAGCGGGCGGGGGACAGGGGCATACGAGCAGTACTTC. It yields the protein CASSGRGTGAYEQYF.

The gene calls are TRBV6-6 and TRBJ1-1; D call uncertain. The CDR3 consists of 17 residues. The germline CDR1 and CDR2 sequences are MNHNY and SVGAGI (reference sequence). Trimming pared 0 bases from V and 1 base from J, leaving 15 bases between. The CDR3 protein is CASSYSRSVFPNTEAFF. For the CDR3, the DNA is TGTGCCAGCAGTTACTCGCGGTCCGTCTTCCCGAACACTGAAGCTTTCTTT.

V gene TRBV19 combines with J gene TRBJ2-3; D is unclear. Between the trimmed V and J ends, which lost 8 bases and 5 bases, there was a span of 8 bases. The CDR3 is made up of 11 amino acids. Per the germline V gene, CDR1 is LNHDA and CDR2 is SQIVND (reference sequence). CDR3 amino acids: CASRRGDTQYF. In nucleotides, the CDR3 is TGTGCCAGTCGGCGCGGAGATACGCAGTATTTT.

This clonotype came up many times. The DNA for the CDR3 is TGTGCCAGCATCCCCCCGACGACTAGCGGGAGGTTAGGCAATGAGCAGTTCTTC. Amino acid sequence: CASIPPTTSGRLGNEQFF. The chain joins TRBV6-1 to TRBJ2-1; 13 bases align to TRBD2. CDR1 MNHNS and CDR2 SASEGT come from the germline V gene. J lost 6 bases, V lost 7 bases, and 15 bases had no gene match. This CDR3 region has 18 residues.

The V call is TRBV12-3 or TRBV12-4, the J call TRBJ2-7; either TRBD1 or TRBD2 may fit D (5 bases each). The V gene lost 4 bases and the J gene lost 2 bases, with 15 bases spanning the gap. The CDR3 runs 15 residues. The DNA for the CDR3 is TGTGCCAGCAGTTGGACCGGGGCTATCACCTACGAGCAGTACTTC. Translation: CASSWTGAITYEQYF.

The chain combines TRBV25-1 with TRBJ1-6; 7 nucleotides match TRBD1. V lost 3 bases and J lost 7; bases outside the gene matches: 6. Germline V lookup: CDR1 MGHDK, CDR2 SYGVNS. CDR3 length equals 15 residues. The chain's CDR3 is CASSEGQTRNSPLHF. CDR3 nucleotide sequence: TGTGCCAGCAGTGAGGGACAGACTCGAAATTCACCCCTCCACTTT.

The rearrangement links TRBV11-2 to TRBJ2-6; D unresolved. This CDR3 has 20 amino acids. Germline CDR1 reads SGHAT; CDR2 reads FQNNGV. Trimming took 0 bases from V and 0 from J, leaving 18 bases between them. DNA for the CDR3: TGTGCCAGCAGCTTAGAGGGTTTACCCCGTCTTTTCTCTGGGGCCAACGTCCTGACTTTC. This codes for CASSLEGLPRLFSGANVLTF.

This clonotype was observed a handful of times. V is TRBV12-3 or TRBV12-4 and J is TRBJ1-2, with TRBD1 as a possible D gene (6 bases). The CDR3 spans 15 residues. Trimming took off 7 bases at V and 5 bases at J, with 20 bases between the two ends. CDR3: CASTINRDQGYGYTF. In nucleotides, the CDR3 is TGTGCCAGCACCATAAACAGGGACCAAGGGTATGGCTACACCTTC.

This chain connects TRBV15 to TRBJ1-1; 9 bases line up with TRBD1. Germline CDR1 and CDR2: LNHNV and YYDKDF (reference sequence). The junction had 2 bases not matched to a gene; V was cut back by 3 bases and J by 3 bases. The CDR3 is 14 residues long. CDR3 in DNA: TGTGCCACCAGCAGGGACAGGGGATACACTGAAGCTTTCTTT. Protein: CATSRDRGYTEAFF.

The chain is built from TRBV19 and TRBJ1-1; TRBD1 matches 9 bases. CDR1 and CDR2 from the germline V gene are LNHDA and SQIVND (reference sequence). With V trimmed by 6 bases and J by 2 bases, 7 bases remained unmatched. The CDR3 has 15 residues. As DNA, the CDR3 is TGTGCCAGTAGGCCGGGACAGGGTCCAAACACTGAAGCTTTCTTT. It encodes CASRPGQGPNTEAFF.

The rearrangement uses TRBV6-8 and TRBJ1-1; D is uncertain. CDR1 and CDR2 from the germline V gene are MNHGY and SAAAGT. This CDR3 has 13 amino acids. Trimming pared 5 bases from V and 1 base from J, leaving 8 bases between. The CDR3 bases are TGTGCCAGCAGTCAAGTAGGGAACACTGAAGCTTTCTTT. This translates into CASSQVGNTEAFF.

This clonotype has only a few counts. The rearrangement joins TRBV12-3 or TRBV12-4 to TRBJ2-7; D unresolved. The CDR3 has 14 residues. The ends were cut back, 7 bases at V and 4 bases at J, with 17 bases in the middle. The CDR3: CASTSSDRNYEQYF. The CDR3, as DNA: TGTGCCAGCACCTCAAGTGACCGCAATTACGAGCAGTACTTC.

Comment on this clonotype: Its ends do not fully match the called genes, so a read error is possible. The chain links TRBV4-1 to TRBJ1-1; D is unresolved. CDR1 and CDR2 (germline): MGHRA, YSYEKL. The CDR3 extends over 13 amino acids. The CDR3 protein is CASSQEGPTEAFF. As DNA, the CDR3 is TGTGCCAGCAGCCAAGAGGGTCCCACTGAAGCTTTCTTT.